This T cell receptor beta chain was observed in a study of blood T cell repertoires in COVID-19. Study details: Both acute and convalescent COVID-19 samples were obtained from the United States, Italy and Spain. PBMCs, B-cell-depleted T cells, or T cells provided the cDNA or gDNA that made up the material.

V lost 2 bases to trimming and J lost 5 bases; unmatched junction nucleotides: 8. The CDR3 runs to 15 residues. In germline, CDR1 is SGHRS, CDR2 YFSETQ. Under the authors' procedure: It was from reference gene primer amplification that nucleated cell counts were estimated. Clones were sequenced by immunoSEQ multiplex PCR, and TCRdb holds only the in-frame ones, with some missing. The V and J calls and clone size come from that table; D and trimming were worked out from the DNA. Of about 84,000 clones listed, over 75% are singletons. This TCR derives from a man aged 70 or older with acute or convalescent COVID-19. Sequenced sample: peripheral blood. The chain is built from TRBV5-1 and TRBJ2-7, with 9 bases that match TRBD1. CDR3 in amino acids: CASSFTGTGRHEQYV. The CDR3 coding sequence is TGCGCCAGCAGCTTCACCGGGACAGGGCGCCACGAGCAGTACGTC.